Sequencing of this T cell receptor (beta chain) was carried out in a study of beta chain features in type 1 diabetes. Study findings and constraints: Whether HLA type influences TCRB rearrangement remained unresolved here. Insertions at VDJ junctions were less frequent in type 1 diabetes patients. These patients also deleted more nucleotides at the same junctions. Over-representation of high TCR-expressing cells was a possible consequence of cDNA sequencing. A moderate, significant TCRB CDR3 shortening appeared in type 1 diabetes across four CD4+ subsets.

V was clipped by 4 bases and J by 5 bases; unmatched bases: 14. Per germline, CDR1 SGHVS and CDR2 FNYEAQ. CDR3 length: 17 residues. Remarks on this clone: Its antigen is not known.

Investigators reverse transcribed all isolated RNA, so they sequenced expressed TCRB transcripts. Sequenced by immunoSEQ multiplex PCR; TCRdb stores in-frame clones only, minus some. The sample contains 500,000 to 700,000 clones, less than 20% of which appear only once. The TCR comes from a man younger than 30 in good health. The sample was naive CD4+ T cells from blood. This chain joins TRBV7-6 and TRBJ2-1; 7 bases line up with TRBD2. CDR3 loop: CASSSPKGGGPNNEQFF. The CDR3 coding sequence is TGTGCCAGCAGCTCCCCTAAAGGCGGGGGTCCCAACAATGAGCAGTTCTTC. The entire variable domain, with the rest obtained from reference TRBV7-6 and TRBJ2-1, is as follows: GAGVSQSPRYKVTKRGQDVALRCDPISGHVSLYWYRQALGQGPEFLTYFNYEAQQDKSGLPNDRFSAERPEGSISTLTIQRTEQRDSAMYRCASSSPKGGGPNNEQFFGPGTRLTVL.